The text below deals with one T cell receptor beta chain. This sample was taken from a study of blood T cell repertoires in COVID-19. Sequencing was performed with immunoSEQ multiplex PCR; in TCRdb, only in-frame clones are kept and a portion is missing. Altogether some 450,000 clones are present, 85% to 90% being singletons, with the ten largest covering 0.8% to 1%. This clonotype was sampled from a young man with COVID-19, enrolled during active disease. Sequencing input: peripheral blood.

The CDR3 protein is CASSLHGLAELYNEQFF. CDR3 DNA sequence: TGTGCCAGCAGCTTACACGGACTAGCGGAGTTGTACAATGAGCAGTTCTTC. The chain has TRBV7-9 and TRBJ2-1; 10 nucleotides align to TRBD2. V shed 2 bases, J shed 4 bases, and the junction held 8 bases outside the gene matches. Germline V gene data show CDR1 as SEHNR and CDR2 as FQNEAQ (reference sequence). The CDR3 consists of 17 residues.